This T cell receptor (beta chain) was observed in a study of T cell responses to AZD1222 COVID-19 vaccine. About this clone itself: The antigen is unknown.

The data were produced by immunoSEQ multiplex PCR, yet TCRdb's version contains in-frame clones alone and is incomplete. The sample has roughly 51,000 clones, approximately 83% seen once. Per germline, CDR1 SGHTA and CDR2 FQGTGA. Losses at the gene ends were 5 bases for V and 7 bases for J; bases not matched to a gene: 5. There are 15 residues in the CDR3. Study observations and caveats: Females made up more of the donors, who were largely white British, and clonal diversity may have come out too low. Nearly half of unique spike-specific TCRs reportedly avoided B.1.351 and B.1.1.7 mutated regions.

The chain uses TRBV7-3 and TRBJ2-2; TRBD2 aligns across 12 bases. The sequencing used peripheral blood, collected 28 days after the second AZD1222 dose. The source is an adult who received the AZD1222 COVID-19 vaccine. The CDR3 protein is CASSRGLAGNGELFF. In DNA form, the CDR3 reads TGTGCCAGCAGCCGAGGACTAGCGGGAAACGGGGAGCTGTTTTTT.